A selection of T cell receptor beta chains follows, all from one sample in a study of CD8 T cells in Susac syndrome. TCRdb called the immunoSEQ multiplex PCR reads again in MiXCR, with one record for every CDR3 protein. The sample consists of about 110,000 distinct CDR3 sequences, approximately 93% of them appearing once. Sequencing input: CD8+ T cells from PBMCs. These receptors were taken from a human donor with Susac syndrome. Each CDR3 is given without its conserved first and last residue.

TRBV19,TRBJ1-1,10,ATTLGNTEAF
TRBV2,TRBJ2-5,11,ASNDRLGETQY
TRBV15,TRBJ2-5,12,ATSRDSPQETQY
TRBV9,TRBJ1-2,8,ASSGSDVT
TRBV4-3,TRBJ2-1,12,ASSQDRGAVEQF
TRBV9,TRBJ2-7,13,ASSVEGSSFYEQY
TRBV20-1,TRBJ2-7,12,SAIEDYTSYEQY
TRBV12-3/TRBV12-4,TRBJ1-5,10,ASSLVGRFQH
TRBV5-6,TRBJ2-7,12,ASSGGTGGYEQY
TRBV12-5,TRBJ2-1,14,ASGPRGGQRYNEQF
TRBV6-4,TRBJ2-2,11,AKSGQANGELF
TRBV5-1,TRBJ2-1,14,ASSPTRDSGGYEQF
TRBV9,TRBJ2-3,13,ASSVAGTSPDTQY
TRBV20-1,TRBJ2-1,14,SARDKRGGTNNEQF
TRBV9,TRBJ1-2,10,ASSTGVGGYT
TRBV7-9,TRBJ2-6,10,ASSSGANVLT
TRBV7-3,TRBJ2-1,10,ASSLNGDEQF
TRBV24-1,TRBJ2-1,11,ATEGGLYNEQF
TRBV12-5,TRBJ2-1,12,ASGLGSSYNEQF
TRBV3-1,TRBJ1-1,12,ASSQEGYLTEAF
TRBV3-1,TRBJ2-3,14,ASSQDRGVFTDTQY
TRBV7-9,TRBJ2-3,14,ASSFRTGGLTDTQY
TRBV27,TRBJ1-1,12,ASSLTGLNTEAF
TRBV21-1,TRBJ2-1,12,ASTSGLSYNEQF
TRBV9,TRBJ2-1,12,ASSVTGAYNEQF
TRBV27,TRBJ2-7,12,ASSLDTNTYEQY
TRBV12-3/TRBV12-4,TRBJ1-1,10,ASSEPGTEAF
TRBV25-1,TRBJ2-3,12,ASSGGGASDTQY
TRBV11-1,TRBJ1-2,10,ASSLTGPAYT
TRBV2,TRBJ1-2,9,ASRSPRGYT
TRBV7-3,TRBJ2-3,14,ASSALTGISTDTQY
TRBV27,TRBJ2-7,11,ASGRGKGYEQY
TRBV12-3/TRBV12-4,TRBJ2-7,11,ASRGQGAYEQY
TRBV27,TRBJ2-3,11,ASRSYLTDTQY
TRBV6-1,TRBJ1-2,14,ASSPPSRDRLYGYT
TRBV4-1,TRBJ2-1,13,ASSHTGQGYNEQF
TRBV2,TRBJ1-2,8,ASSEGSGY
TRBV4-1,TRBJ2-5,13,ASSQVTNQQETQY
TRBV2,TRBJ2-7,11,ASSDEQFYEQY
TRBV12-3/TRBV12-4,TRBJ2-3,11,ASRSFSTDTQY
TRBV6-2/TRBV6-3,TRBJ1-5,11,ASSYGPNQPQH
TRBV29-1,TRBJ2-1,15,SVGPRGGGGTNNEQF
TRBV9,TRBJ2-3,13,ASSPWDRFTDTQY
TRBV3-1,TRBJ1-4,14,ASRPSDRATNEKLF
TRBV7-9,TRBJ2-1,11,ASSQEGPNEQF
TRBV4-3,TRBJ2-3,14,ASSQDRQGNTDTQY
TRBV13,TRBJ1-2,13,ASSQGTALNYGYT
TRBV5-1,TRBJ2-3,14,ASQSLQGSGTDTQY
TRBV7-9,TRBJ1-2,13,ASSSPGHLNYGYT
TRBV3-1,TRBJ2-3,14,ASSPRLAVSTDTQY
TRBV6-5,TRBJ1-1,12,ASSYRGGGTEAF
TRBV6-1,TRBJ2-5,14,ASITILTSRRETQY
TRBV29-1,TRBJ2-7,11,SVLTGEAHEQY
TRBV15,TRBJ2-1,12,ATSPEGRGNEQF
TRBV9,TRBJ1-5,13,ASNEDGLGTQPQH
TRBV12-3/TRBV12-4,TRBJ2-7,12,ASSSGTHSYEQY
TRBV27,TRBJ1-1,11,ASHQGEGTEAF
TRBV5-4,TRBJ2-1,13,ASSASKDPYNEQF